This entry lists 32 T cell receptor beta chains sequenced from one sample in a study of Graves' ophthalmopathy and Graves' hyperthyroidism (dated by TCRdb to the late 2010s). The listed sequencing device is Illumina HiSeq 2000. For repertoire sequencing, TCR beta CDR3 regions were amplified from RNA transcripts. A first-round RT-PCR used HTBI primers with the Qiagen OneStep RT-PCR kit, followed by a second-round multiplex PCR, size selection and purification. TCRdb reran the public reads through fastp at Q25 and MiXCR, keeping productive beta chains. CDR3 protein duplicates are merged, each entry listing the most common genes and DNA. The sample table shows around 660,000 distinct CDR3 sequences, and about 40% are seen once. Of the sample, over 2.5% falls within the top ten clones. The sample comprised peripheral blood. Receptor source: an adult man with Graves' ophthalmopathy.

The chain combines TRBV25-1 with TRBJ1-1; D gene ambiguous. The CDR3 length is 13 residues. CDR1 and CDR2 from the germline V gene are MGHDK and SYGVNS. Trimming removed 1 base at V and 3 bases at J, with 6 bases between. CDR3 loop: CASSEFRDTEAFF. The CDR3 DNA reads as TGTGCCAGCAGTGAATTCCGGGACACTGAAGCTTTCTTT.

With regard to this clonotype: This may stem from a read error, because a much larger clone lies one nucleotide away. Here the CDR3 DNA reads TGTGCCAGCAGCCAAGACCCGGGATCGCCGTTGAGCACCGGGGAGCTGTTTTTT. Translating gives CASSQDPGSPLSTGELFF. The gene calls are TRBV14 and TRBJ2-2; a weak D match, TRBD2 (5 bases). CDR1 and CDR2 from the germline V gene are SGHDN and FVKESK. Trimming shortened V by 0 bases and J by 4 bases, and 18 bases separated the two germline ends. The CDR3 has 18 residues.

Regarding this clonotype: Possible read error: a much larger clone is one base away. The DNA is left out, because the CDR3 cannot be placed on it with certainty; the CDR3 is given as TCRdb lists it. V is TRBV10-2 and J is TRBJ2-2; the table's D call, TRBD1, has no DNA check behind it. CDR1 is WSHSY, CDR2 SAAADI, per germline. The CDR3 is 16 residues long, ends included. CDR3 protein: CASSVGQGANTGEPFF.

This rearrangement joins TRBV29-1 to TRBJ2-1; no firm D call. The V end lost 5 bases, the J end lost 5 bases, and 7 bases lay between the germline ends. CDR1 and CDR2 (germline): SQVTM, ANQGSEA. The CDR3 has 11 residues. The CDR3 protein is CSVSLNNEQFF. Here the CDR3 DNA reads TGCAGCGTTTCACTGAACAATGAGCAGTTCTTC.

This clonotype occurred many times. The CDR3 sequence is CATSGRDSYEQYF. The CDR3 bases are TGTGCCACCAGTGGCCGGGACTCCTACGAGCAGTACTTC. The chain joins TRBV24-1 to TRBJ2-7; perhaps TRBD2 as D (5 bases). Looked up from germline, CDR1 is KGHDR and CDR2 is SFDVKD. V gave up 5 bases and J gave up 0 bases, with 7 bases separating them. This CDR3 has 13 amino acids.

J is TRBJ2-5 and V is TRBV12-3 or TRBV12-4; TRBD2 matches at 11 bases. The CDR3 has 16 residues. The junction had 11 bases not matched to a gene; V was cut back by 6 bases and J by 5 bases. The CDR3 protein is CASSSPHSGGGETQYF. The CDR3 DNA sequence: TGTGCCAGCAGCTCCCCTCATAGCGGGGGGGGGGAGACCCAGTACTTC.

This clonotype was observed many times. This sequence joins TRBV5-6 and TRBJ1-1; D is unresolved. Between the trimmed V and J ends, which lost 1 base and 9 bases, there was a span of 19 bases. This CDR3 has 15 residues. Germline V CDR1 and CDR2: SGHDT, YYEEEE. The CDR3 DNA reads as TGTGCCAGCAGCTTGCTCGACCGCAGACGGGTGAAAGCTTTCTTT. This translates into CASSLLDRRRVKAFF.

Many counts were recorded for this clonotype. The chain carries TRBV12-3 or TRBV12-4 and TRBJ2-7; 9 bases agree with TRBD1. The trim removed 6 bases at V and 6 bases at J, leaving 9 bases unmatched. CDR3 length equals 14 residues. CDR3 amino acids: CASRKRDRAGEQYF. CDR3 coding DNA: TGTGCCAGCAGAAAACGGGACAGGGCTGGCGAGCAGTACTTC.

The rearrangement uses TRBV30 and TRBJ2-5; D gene ambiguous. Trimming took 1 base from V and 4 from J, leaving 4 bases between them. The CDR3 has 11 residues. Germline assignment: CDR1 GTSNPN and CDR2 SVGIG (reference sequence). CDR3 region: CAWSDTETQYF. In DNA, the CDR3 is TGTGCCTGGAGTGATACAGAGACCCAGTACTTC.

The V call is TRBV27, the J call TRBJ2-7; TRBD1 is a possible D gene (6 bases). The CDR3 runs 14 residues. V lost 2 bases and J lost 2, with 10 bases in between. Per germline, CDR1 MNHEY and CDR2 SMNVEV (reference sequence). The CDR3: CASSLRDTTYEQYF. DNA of the CDR3: TGTGCCAGCAGTTTAAGGGACACGACCTACGAGCAGTACTTC.

Worth noting for this clonotype: Relative to the germline gene, one junction end is altered; a read error may explain this. The chain couples TRBV7-9 to TRBJ2-7; possible D gene TRBD2, 5 bases. The CDR3 consists of 18 residues. Looked up from germline, CDR1 is SEHNR and CDR2 is FQNEAQ (reference sequence). The CDR3 DNA sequence: TGCGCCAGCAGCCAAGATTGGGGTTTGGGTGACGGGGTGGGCGAGCAGTACTTC. Protein: CASSQDWGLGDGVGEQYF.

This clonotype was found many times. This rearrangement joins TRBV29-1 to TRBJ1-1, with TRBD1 identical over 7 bases. Germline loops: CDR1 SQVTM, CDR2 ANQGSEA. J gave up 0 bases and V 4 bases, and 11 bases lay outside the gene matches. The CDR3 totals 16 residues. Here the CDR3 reads CSVATTDRPMNTEAFF. CDR3 nucleotides: TGCAGCGTTGCGACAACGGACAGGCCTATGAACACTGAAGCTTTCTTT. The variable domain in full, completed from reference TRBV29-1 and TRBJ1-1, reads SAVISQKPSRDICQRGTSLTIQCQVDSQVTMMFWYRQQPGQSLTLIATANQGSEATYESGFVIDKFPISRPNLTFSTLTVSNMSPEDSSIYLCSVATTDRPMNTEAFFGQGTRLTVV.

The chain has TRBV15 and TRBJ1-3, with D possibly TRBD1 on 5 matching bases. The CDR3 spans 14 residues. Between the trimmed V and J ends, which lost 1 base and 4 bases, there was a span of 8 bases. The germline CDR1 and CDR2 sequences are LNHNV and YYDKDF (reference sequence). DNA for the CDR3: TGTGCCACCAGCAGAGCAGGGTCGGGAAACACCATATATTTT. As protein: CATSRAGSGNTIYF.

The chain recombines TRBV10-3 with TRBJ1-1; 9 bases align to TRBD1. CDR1 ENHRY and CDR2 SYGVKD come from the germline V gene. J gave up 5 bases and V 2 bases, and 9 bases lay outside the gene matches. The CDR3 is 16 residues long. CDR3 protein: CAISEGPGQGMTEAFF. In DNA form, the CDR3 reads TGTGCCATCAGTGAGGGACCGGGACAGGGTATGACTGAAGCTTTCTTT.

The chain links TRBV10-3 to TRBJ2-2; no reliable D call. Trimming pared 10 bases from V and 0 bases from J, leaving 18 bases between. There are 16 residues in the CDR3. CDR1 and CDR2 (germline): ENHRY, SYGVKD. CDR3 in amino acids: CASSSKTGANTGELFF. The CDR3 bases are TGTGCCAGCAGCTCCAAGACGGGCGCGAACACCGGGGAGCTGTTTTTT.

Ten or more counts support this clonotype. V and J are TRBV7-8 and TRBJ2-6, with D unclear. Germline CDR1 is SGHVS and CDR2 is FQNEAQ. The V end was cut by 4 bases, the J end by 4 bases, with 5 bases between. The CDR3 is 13 residues long. CDR3 residues: CASSSPGANVLTF. The CDR3 nucleotides read TGTGCCAGCAGCTCCCCCGGGGCCAACGTCCTGACTTTC.

The CDR3 DNA reads TGTGCCAGCAGTGCTAGCGGGAGGGACACCGGGGAGCTGTTTTTT. Translating it yields CASSASGRDTGELFF. The J gene is TRBJ2-2, the V gene TRBV25-1, with 12 bases matching TRBD2. The CDR3 has 15 residues. Germline assignment: CDR1 MGHDK and CDR2 SYGVNS. V was pared by 4 bases and J by 3 bases, with 0 bases of the junction left unmatched.

The chain employs TRBV2 and TRBJ1-1; unclear D gene. Germline V gives CDR1 SNHLY, CDR2 FYNNEI. V was clipped by 8 bases and J by 4 bases, with 14 bases between them. This CDR3 comprises 13 residues. CDR3 nucleotides: TGTGCCAGCCAAGTGATCAGCTCCACTGAAGCTTTCTTT. This translates into CASQVISSTEAFF.

The table lists this clonotype with a few counts. This chain uses TRBV10-3 with TRBJ1-4; D not resolved. This CDR3 comprises 10 residues. Germline V CDR1 and CDR2: ENHRY, SYGVKD. Trimming removed 6 bases from V and 7 bases from J, with 3 bases in between. CDR3 coding DNA: TGTGCCATCAGGGGTGAAAAACTGTTTTTT. This sequence encodes CAIRGEKLFF.

This chain uses TRBV7-9 with TRBJ2-5, with 9 nucleotides matching TRBD2. This CDR3 contains 17 residues. J lost 5 bases, V lost 5 bases, and 15 bases had no gene match. Germline lookup yields CDR1 SEHNR and CDR2 FQNEAQ (reference sequence). Here the CDR3 reads CASSPGTSWDVKETQYF. The CDR3 bases are TGTGCCAGCAGCCCCGGGACTAGCTGGGACGTAAAGGAGACCCAGTACTTC.

This clonotype was seen many times. The rearrangement joins TRBV10-3 to TRBJ2-5; maybe TRBD1 (6 bases). The germline gives CDR1 ENHRY, CDR2 SYGVKD. The CDR3 has 12 residues. V was cut by 10 bases and J by 1 base, with 10 bases left in between. This CDR3 is CATGQRQETQYF. The CDR3 nucleotides read TGTGCCACCGGACAGCGCCAAGAGACCCAGTACTTC.

About this clonotype: At one end, the junction sequence differs from germline, possibly due to a read error. This sequence joins TRBV5-4 and TRBJ1-1, with D possibly matching TRBD1 (6 bases). The CDR3 is 14 amino acids. CDR1 is SGHNT, CDR2 YYREEE, per germline (reference sequence). The CDR3 loop reads CASSTQGGNTKAFF. CDR3 DNA sequence: TGTGCCAGCAGCACACAGGGAGGGAACACTAAAGCTTTCTTT.

This clonotype was seen ten or more times. This chain joins TRBV10-2 and TRBJ2-5, with TRBD2 matching over 11 bases. The CDR3 is 17 amino acids. V lost 2 bases to trimming and J lost 5 bases; unmatched junction nucleotides: 10. Germline V gene sequence: CDR1 WSHSY, CDR2 SAAADI. In DNA, the CDR3 is TGCGCCAGCAGTGAGAGGTTAGCGGGAGGGCCGCGGGAGACCCAGTACTTC. Translating it yields CASSERLAGGPRETQYF.

The J gene is TRBJ1-6, the V gene TRBV9; D is possibly TRBD1 (5 bases). Between the trimmed V and J ends, which lost 4 bases and 2 bases, there was a span of 13 bases. CDR1 SGDLS and CDR2 YYNGEE come from the germline V gene. CDR3 length: 16 residues. CDR3 region: CASSLGGGTYNSPLHF. Here the CDR3 DNA reads TGTGCCAGCAGCTTGGGGGGAGGAACCTATAATTCACCCCTCCACTTT.

This clonotype was observed many times. The V and J genes are TRBV7-9 and TRBJ1-6; maybe TRBD1 (6 bases). Germline CDR1 is SEHNR and CDR2 is FQNEAQ (reference sequence). The CDR3 contains 14 residues. Trimming pared 6 bases from V and 7 bases from J, leaving 13 bases between. The DNA of the CDR3 is TGTGCCAGCAGTAGGGGGAATTGGAATTCACCCCTCCACTTT. It codes for CASSRGNWNSPLHF.

The chain combines TRBV24-1 with TRBJ2-7; 8 nucleotides line up with TRBD1. The germline gives CDR1 KGHDR, CDR2 SFDVKD. The CDR3 sequence is 16 residues long. With 2 bases clipped from V and 6 bases from J, the junction kept 11 bases outside the gene matches. CDR3 residues: CATSDSRDRSPSEQYF. The CDR3 region has the DNA TGTGCCACCAGTGATTCCCGGGACAGGAGCCCTAGCGAGCAGTACTTC.

This clonotype has more than one count but fewer than ten. The chain has TRBV27 and TRBJ1-2; 9 bases are a match to TRBD1. The CDR3 loop spans 14 amino acids. Trimming removed 8 bases from V and 7 bases from J; junction bases left unmatched: 11. Germline CDR1 is MNHEY and CDR2 is SMNVEV (reference sequence). In DNA, the CDR3 is TGTGCCAGCGGGTTTACAGGGGGCCTTAGTGGCTACACCTTC. This gives the protein CASGFTGGLSGYTF.

The sample holds many counts of this clonotype. The chain joins TRBV10-3 to TRBJ2-2; 11 bases match TRBD2. The CDR3 is 16 residues long. Unmatched junction bases numbered 7, after V lost 10 bases and J lost 0 bases. The V gene's germline CDR1 is ENHRY and CDR2 SYGVKD. CDR3 region: CASRVAGGTNTGELFF. The DNA for the CDR3 is TGTGCCAGCCGTGTAGCGGGGGGGACGAACACCGGGGAGCTGTTTTTT.

This clonotype was counted a few times. The rearrangement joins TRBV2 to TRBJ2-7; D unresolved. The CDR3 sequence is 14 residues long. Germline V gene data show CDR1 as SNHLY and CDR2 as FYNNEI. Trimming left V 7 bases short and J 0 bases short, with 13 bases between. CDR3 bases: TGTGCCAGCACACGGGCGCAAACCTCCTACGAGCAGTACTTC. Its protein product is CASTRAQTSYEQYF.

This clonotype was picked up many times. The chain joins TRBV12-3 or TRBV12-4 to TRBJ2-5, with unresolved D. This CDR3 has 11 residues. V lost 8 bases and J lost 5, with 9 bases in between. The CDR3 nucleotides are TGTGCCAGCCGGGCGGAGGAGACCCAGTACTTC. Amino acids: CASRAEETQYF.

The V call is TRBV20-1, the J call TRBJ2-5; D is possibly TRBD1 (6 bases). Looked up from germline, CDR1 is DFQATT and CDR2 is SNEGSKA (reference sequence). The V gene lost 3 bases and the J gene lost 13 bases, with 12 bases spanning the gap. The CDR3 sequence is 10 residues long. In DNA, the CDR3 is TGCAGTGCTAGGGGACAACCCCCGTACTTC. Amino acid sequence: CSARGQPPYF.

This rearrangement joins TRBV5-1 to TRBJ1-1, with D possibly TRBD1 on 6 matching bases. Germline CDR1 reads SGHRS; CDR2 reads YFSETQ. The CDR3 consists of 16 residues. Trimming took off 0 bases at V and 5 bases at J, with 17 bases between the two ends. CDR3 loop: CASSLGFVAGVTEAFF. For the CDR3, the DNA is TGCGCCAGCAGCTTGGGATTCGTAGCAGGGGTTACTGAAGCTTTCTTT.